This T cell receptor (beta chain) derives from a study of siplizumab effects on memory and regulatory T cells. The study, taken as a whole, reports: An assignable naive or memory phenotype was lacking in roughly 80-96% of proliferating CD4+ or CD8+ clones.

Germline loops: CDR1 LNHNV, CDR2 YYDKDF (reference sequence). V was cut by 0 bases and J by 0 bases, with 11 bases left in between. This CDR3 comprises 16 residues. Sequenced by immunoSEQ multiplex PCR; TCRdb stores in-frame clones only, minus some. The profile shows fewer than 30,000 clones, around 84% of them singletons. With respect to this clone: As yet, its antigen is unknown.

Sequenced sample: memory CD4+ T cells sorted from blood. The clonotype was recovered from a human donor in good health. The gene calls are TRBV15 and TRBJ2-5; maybe TRBD1 (5 bases). The CDR3 region is CATSREPPGHQETQYF. The CDR3 DNA reads TGTGCCACCAGCAGAGAACCGCCAGGGCACCAAGAGACCCAGTACTTC.